Listed below are T cell receptor beta chains from one sample, sequenced in a study of blood T cells in healthy people across ages. TCRdb re-analysed the 5' RACE reads in MiXCR, keeping a single row per CDR3 protein. The sample contains some 1.5 million distinct CDR3 sequences, 42% of which appear only once. The sequencing sample was made of blood. Receptor source: a woman aged 18-29 years in good health. CDR3s include the opening cysteine and the closing phenylalanine or tryptophan. D genes are given only for firm matches. Some rows have no size entry. The others give once, few or many, or a class for an expanded clone.

j_call: TRBJ2-1; d_call: NA; clone_size: NA; v_call: TRBV20-1; cdr3_nt: TGCAGTGGGGCGCGCCACCCCTACAATGAGCAGTTCTTC; cdr3_aa: CSGARHPYNEQFF
j_call: TRBJ1-1; d_call: NA; clone_size: NA; v_call: TRBV10-3; cdr3_nt: TGTGCCATCAGTGAGTCCCATACCGGGGGCCTATTAACTTTCTTT; cdr3_aa: CAISESHTGGLLTFF
j_call: TRBJ2-3; d_call: NA; clone_size: NA; v_call: TRBV7-9; cdr3_nt: TGTGCCAGCAGCTGGTCTGGCCGTATAACAGATACGCAGTATTTT; cdr3_aa: CASSWSGRITDTQYF
j_call: TRBJ2-3; d_call: NA; clone_size: NA; v_call: TRBV2; cdr3_nt: TGTGCCAGCACCGAGACAGCACAAGATACGCAGTATTTT; cdr3_aa: CASTETAQDTQYF
j_call: TRBJ2-3; d_call: NA; clone_size: NA; v_call: TRBV12-3/TRBV12-4; cdr3_nt: TGTGCCAGCAGAAACAGGGAGCGGACAGATACGCAGTATTTT; cdr3_aa: CASRNRERTDTQYF
j_call: TRBJ1-5; d_call: NA; clone_size: few; v_call: TRBV28; cdr3_nt: TGTGCCAGCAGATTGGACAGCCTGCGAGATAGCAATCAGCCCCAGCATTTT; cdr3_aa: CASRLDSLRDSNQPQHF
j_call: TRBJ2-7; d_call: TRBD1; clone_size: NA; v_call: TRBV4-1; cdr3_nt: TGCGCCAGCAGCCCGTCGGGACAGGGTAAAGGCGAGCAGTACTTC; cdr3_aa: CASSPSGQGKGEQYF
j_call: TRBJ1-6; d_call: NA; clone_size: once; v_call: TRBV5-6; cdr3_nt: TGTGCCAGCAGATGGGGACGGTATAATTCACCCCTCCACTTT; cdr3_aa: CASRWGRYNSPLHF
j_call: TRBJ2-2; d_call: TRBD1; clone_size: NA; v_call: TRBV29-1; cdr3_nt: TGCAGCGTTTTCCTCGGACAGGGCAGAGGCACCGGGGAGCTGTTTTTT; cdr3_aa: CSVFLGQGRGTGELFF
j_call: TRBJ1-2; d_call: NA; clone_size: NA; v_call: TRBV10-2; cdr3_nt: TGCGCCAGCAGTGAGTCGCCCTTCTCGACTTATGGCTACACCTTC; cdr3_aa: CASSESPFSTYGYTF
j_call: TRBJ1-2; d_call: TRBD1; clone_size: NA; v_call: TRBV20-1; cdr3_nt: TGCAGTGGGGACAGGGGTGGTGGCTACACCTTC; cdr3_aa: CSGDRGGGYTF
j_call: TRBJ1-5; d_call: NA; clone_size: NA; v_call: TRBV6-6; cdr3_nt: TGTGCCAGCAGCCAGGGGTACGGCAATCAGCCCCAGCATTTT; cdr3_aa: CASSQGYGNQPQHF
j_call: TRBJ2-7; d_call: NA; clone_size: NA; v_call: TRBV28; cdr3_nt: TGTGCCAGCACGGCCGGAGCGTCTGTGGGCAATAAGCAGTACTTC; cdr3_aa: CASTAGASVGNKQYF
j_call: TRBJ1-1; d_call: TRBD1; clone_size: NA; v_call: TRBV5-1; cdr3_nt: TGCGCCAGCAGCTTGGAATCTTCAGGGGGCCCATTCGGGAACACTGAAGCTTTCTTT; cdr3_aa: CASSLESSGGPFGNTEAFF
j_call: TRBJ2-5; d_call: NA; clone_size: NA; v_call: TRBV11-3; cdr3_nt: TGTGCCAGCAGCTTAGGCGGGGACGCTGTTCCGGAGACCCAGTACTTC; cdr3_aa: CASSLGGDAVPETQYF
j_call: TRBJ2-5; d_call: NA; clone_size: NA; v_call: TRBV18; cdr3_nt: TGTGCCAGCTCACCCAGAAGGGATCGCCAAGAGACCCAGTACTTC; cdr3_aa: CASSPRRDRQETQYF
j_call: TRBJ2-1; d_call: TRBD2; clone_size: once; v_call: TRBV13; cdr3_nt: TGTGCCAGCAGCTTTTCTAGCGGGGGGGGGCAGCAGTTCTTC; cdr3_aa: CASSFSSGGGQQFF
j_call: TRBJ2-7; d_call: TRBD2; clone_size: NA; v_call: TRBV12-3/TRBV12-4; cdr3_nt: TGTGCCAGCAGTTTAGGACTAGCGGGGGCCGTGTCCTACGAGCAGTACTTC; cdr3_aa: CASSLGLAGAVSYEQYF
j_call: TRBJ2-7; d_call: NA; clone_size: few; v_call: TRBV7-2; cdr3_nt: TGTGCCAGCAGCCTCATACAGGGCTACGCACTCTACGAGCAGTACTTC; cdr3_aa: CASSLIQGYALYEQYF
j_call: TRBJ2-1; d_call: TRBD2; clone_size: NA; v_call: TRBV13; cdr3_nt: TGTGCCAGCAGCGCTAGTGGGAGGGCCGGGAATGAGCAGTTCTTC; cdr3_aa: CASSASGRAGNEQFF
j_call: TRBJ2-5; d_call: TRBD1; clone_size: NA; v_call: TRBV5-1; cdr3_nt: TGCGCCAGCAGCTTCGGACAGGGGGCGCTGATTTCCCAAGAGACCCAGTACTTC; cdr3_aa: CASSFGQGALISQETQYF
j_call: TRBJ2-7; d_call: NA; clone_size: NA; v_call: TRBV12-3/TRBV12-4; cdr3_nt: TGTGCCAGCAGTTTTACTCAGGGCGACGAGCAGTACTTC; cdr3_aa: CASSFTQGDEQYF
j_call: TRBJ2-1; d_call: TRBD2; clone_size: NA; v_call: TRBV27; cdr3_nt: TGTGCCAGCAGTGGACTAGTCACCAGTGAGCAGTTCTTC; cdr3_aa: CASSGLVTSEQFF
j_call: TRBJ1-1; d_call: NA; clone_size: NA; v_call: TRBV6-5; cdr3_nt: TGTGCCAGCAAGCAGCAGGGCGCCACTGAAGCTTTCTTT; cdr3_aa: CASKQQGATEAFF
j_call: TRBJ2-3; d_call: TRBD1; clone_size: NA; v_call: TRBV28; cdr3_nt: TGTGCCAGCAGCGAGCAAGGGACAGATGCGCAGTATTTT; cdr3_aa: CASSEQGTDAQYF
j_call: TRBJ2-6; d_call: NA; clone_size: few; v_call: TRBV27; cdr3_nt: TGTGCCAGCAGTTCCCTGGTCTCTGGGGCCAACGTCCTGACTTTC; cdr3_aa: CASSSLVSGANVLTF
j_call: TRBJ2-2; d_call: NA; clone_size: NA; v_call: TRBV29-1; cdr3_nt: TGCAGCGTTCTAGGGTGGGCCGGGGAGCTGTTTTTT; cdr3_aa: CSVLGWAGELFF
j_call: TRBJ2-7; d_call: NA; clone_size: NA; v_call: TRBV12-5; cdr3_nt: TGTGCTAGTGGCCCCTCCGGGAGCGAGCAGTACTTC; cdr3_aa: CASGPSGSEQYF
j_call: TRBJ1-2; d_call: NA; clone_size: NA; v_call: TRBV20-1; cdr3_nt: TGCAGTGCTGAGAAGGAACTCTATGGCTACACCTTC; cdr3_aa: CSAEKELYGYTF
j_call: TRBJ2-1; d_call: TRBD1; clone_size: NA; v_call: TRBV11-2; cdr3_nt: TGTGCCAGCAGCGTCTCCGGGACAGGGATTCAATACAATGAGCAGTTCTTC; cdr3_aa: CASSVSGTGIQYNEQFF
j_call: TRBJ1-6; d_call: NA; clone_size: NA; v_call: TRBV28; cdr3_nt: TGTGCCAGCAGTTTAACCAGGGTCGGTTCACCCCTCCACTTT; cdr3_aa: CASSLTRVGSPLHF
j_call: TRBJ2-2; d_call: NA; clone_size: NA; v_call: TRBV6-2/TRBV6-3; cdr3_nt: TGTGCCAGCAGTTACTCGGGCAGGACGAACACCGGGGAGCTGTTTTTT; cdr3_aa: CASSYSGRTNTGELFF
j_call: TRBJ1-5; d_call: TRBD1; clone_size: NA; v_call: TRBV7-2; cdr3_nt: TGTGCCAGCAGCAGAAAACAGGGGGCAACCTATTCAGCCCAGCATTTT; cdr3_aa: CASSRKQGATYSAQHF
j_call: TRBJ2-4; d_call: NA; clone_size: few; v_call: TRBV28; cdr3_nt: TGTGCCAGCAGTTTGTCCCCCGGGGCCAAAAACATTCAGTACTTC; cdr3_aa: CASSLSPGAKNIQYF
j_call: TRBJ2-7; d_call: NA; clone_size: NA; v_call: TRBV7-9; cdr3_nt: TGTGCCAGCAGCTCCTACCGGGGAAATTCCTACGAGCAGTACTTC; cdr3_aa: CASSSYRGNSYEQYF